The rows below give T cell receptor beta chains drawn from one sample of a study of T cells in Graves' hyperthyroidism and ophthalmopathy. Via MiXCR, TCRdb re-called the multiplex PCR reads, giving one row per CDR3 protein. The sample lists about 600,000 distinct CDR3 sequences, 15% to 20% seen once, with more than 3% in the top ten. Sequencing was done on a sample of blood. The receptor set was obtained from a woman between 40 and 50 years old with Graves' ophthalmopathy. The CDR3 runs from the conserved cysteine through the conserved F or W. D genes are given only for firm matches. Clone size is given for some rows only: seen once, a few or many times, or a class if the clone is expanded.

j_gene | v_gene | abundance | d_gene | CDR3nt | CDR3aa
TRBJ2-7 | TRBV5-8 | once | TRBD1 | TGTGCCAGCAGCTCTAGGGACAGGGGGCGTGAGCAGTACTTC | CASSSRDRGREQYF
TRBJ2-1 | TRBV12-3/TRBV12-4 | many | TRBD2 | TGTGCCAGCAGTAAAGGACAGGGGACTAGCGGTGAGCAGTTCTTC | CASSKGQGTSGEQFF
TRBJ2-2 | TRBV19 | NA | NA | TGTGCCAGTAGACAGGCGCGCGGGGTGCGCACCGGGGAGCTGTTTTTT | CASRQARGVRTGELFF
TRBJ2-7 | TRBV30 | many | TRBD1 | TGTGCCTGGAGTCGGACAGGGGGCCACGAGCAGTACTTC | CAWSRTGGHEQYF
TRBJ1-2 | TRBV20-1 | few | TRBD1 | TGCAGTGCTGGGACAGGGGGCGGTGGCTACACCTTC | CSAGTGGGGYTF
TRBJ2-5 | TRBV2 | NA | TRBD2 | TGTGCCAGCAGTTACACGCGGGGGAGACAAGAGACCCAGTACTTC | CASSYTRGRQETQYF
TRBJ2-2 | TRBV4-1 | NA | TRBD1 | TGCGCCAGCAGCCAAGAAAGAAACAGGGGTTACGGGGAGCTGTTTTTT | CASSQERNRGYGELFF
TRBJ1-1 | TRBV7-9 | many | NA | TGTGCCAGCAGCGGGGACGTCACTGAAGCTTTCTTT | CASSGDVTEAFF
TRBJ2-1 | TRBV25-1 | many | NA | TGTGCCAGCAGTGATTCTCCGGGGAATCTGTACAATGAGCAGTTCTTC | CASSDSPGNLYNEQFF
TRBJ1-1 | TRBV6-1 | many | NA | TGTGCCAGCAGAGTCAGCCTGGGCACTGAAGCTTTCTTT | CASRVSLGTEAFF
TRBJ2-5 | TRBV3-1 | many | TRBD2 | TGTGCCAGCAGCTCCCTCCCCGGCGGGGGGCAGGAGACCCAGTACTTC | CASSSLPGGGQETQYF
TRBJ2-3 | TRBV3-1 | few | NA | TGTGCCAGCAGTCAAAATTCCGGGGATACGCAGTATTTT | CASSQNSGDTQYF
TRBJ1-2 | TRBV15 | NA | NA | TGTGCCACCAGCAAAGGACAGTCGGCTAACTATGGCTACACCTTC | CATSKGQSANYGYTF
TRBJ1-5 | TRBV25-1 | few | TRBD1 | TGTGCCAGCAGTGAGGGGGGACAGGGGAATCAGCCCCAGCATTTT | CASSEGGQGNQPQHF
TRBJ1-1 | TRBV28 | few | NA | TGTGCCAGCAGGCCTGCTCGGGGGTGGAACACTGAAGCTTTCTTT | CASRPARGWNTEAFF
TRBJ2-1 | TRBV20-1 | many | NA | TGCAGTGCTATGGGGGAGTCCTACAATGAGCAGTTCTTC | CSAMGESYNEQFF